The clone carrying this T cell receptor beta chain appeared once. Its antigen is unidentified. PCR involved 60 Vbeta and 13 Jbeta primers. Sequenced by immunoSEQ multiplex PCR; TCRdb stores in-frame clones only, minus some. The data show approximately 110,000 clones, 70% to 80% seen once. There are 16 residues in the CDR3. Germline CDR1 and CDR2: LGHNA and YSLEER. Trimming took off 1 base at V and 5 bases at J, with 17 bases between the two ends. This entry is derived from a study of cytomegalovirus exposure and HLA in healthy donors. Study findings and constraints: TCR beta sequences numbering around 15,000 were associated with HLA alleles at 0.05 false discovery rate in a later analysis. Most observed TCR sequences were rare, whereas some public TCRs were detected in many donors.

Source material: PBMCs. The clonotype was recovered from a woman aged 40 to 50 in good health and CMV-seropositive. The chain joins TRBV4-3 to TRBJ2-5; possible D gene TRBD2, 6 bases. For the CDR3, the DNA is TGCGCCAGCAGCCAAGTCGCCGCGGGGATGGGCGAGACCCAGTACTTC. It encodes CASSQVAAGMGETQYF.